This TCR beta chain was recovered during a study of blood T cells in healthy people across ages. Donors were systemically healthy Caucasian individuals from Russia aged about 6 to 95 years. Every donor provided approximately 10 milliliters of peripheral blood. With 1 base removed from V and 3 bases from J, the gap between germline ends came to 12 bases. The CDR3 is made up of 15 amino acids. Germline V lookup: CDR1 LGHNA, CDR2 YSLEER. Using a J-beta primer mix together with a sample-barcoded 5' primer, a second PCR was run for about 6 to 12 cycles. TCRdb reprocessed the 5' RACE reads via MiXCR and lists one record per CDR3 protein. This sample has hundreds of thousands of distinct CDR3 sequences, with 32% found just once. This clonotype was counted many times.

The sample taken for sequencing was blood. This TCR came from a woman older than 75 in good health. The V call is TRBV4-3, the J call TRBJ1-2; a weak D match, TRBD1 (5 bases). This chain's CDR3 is CASSQVGQNYYGYTF. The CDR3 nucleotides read TGCGCCAGCAGCCAAGTCGGACAAAACTACTATGGCTACACCTTC.